This T cell receptor (beta chain) was documented in a study of control samples from healthy donors and cancer patients. Sequencing was performed with immunoSEQ multiplex PCR; in TCRdb, only in-frame clones are kept and a portion is missing. The data show around 74,000 clones, roughly 92% seen once. The sequenced material came from blood. The TCR sequence derives from a woman aged 60-75 years in good health.

The CDR3 bases are TGTGCCAGCAGGTCGGCGGGACTACTACAAGAGACCCAGTACTTC. Translating gives CASRSAGLLQETQYF. The chain uses TRBV7-2 and TRBJ2-5, with 7 bases aligning to TRBD2. J gave up 2 bases and V 6 bases, and 9 bases lay outside the gene matches. This CDR3 is built from 15 residues. In germline, CDR1 is SGHTA, CDR2 FQGNSA.